The rows below give T cell receptor beta chains drawn from one sample of a study of cytomegalovirus exposure and HLA in healthy donors. The assay was immunoSEQ multiplex PCR, and TCRdb's table has in-frame clones only and misses some. The data contain approximately 150,000 clones, about two thirds of them seen just once; the ten biggest clones take up 8.5% to 12%. The sample comprised PBMCs. The source of these receptors is a man aged 25-40 years in good health and CMV-seropositive. CDR3s include the opening cysteine and the closing phenylalanine or tryptophan. Fields, in order: D gene, clone size, V gene, J gene, CDR3 DNA, CDR3 protein. The D gene is left open where the match is weak. The size field is filled for only some rows; it gives once, few, many or a size class.

-,few,TRBV27,TRBJ1-1,TGTGCCAGCAGTTCCCCGGGACTCGACTCTTTCTTT,CASSSPGLDSFF
-,-,TRBV15,TRBJ1-1,TGTGCCACCAGCAGAGAATCTAGGACTGAAGCTTTCTTT,CATSRESRTEAFF
-,-,TRBV2,TRBJ2-7,TGTGCCAGCAGGTGGATCAGGTACGAGCAGTACTTC,CASRWIRYEQYF
TRBD1,-,TRBV7-9,TRBJ2-7,TGTGCCAGCACCCTAGGACAGGAGGATAACGAGCAGTACTTC,CASTLGQEDNEQYF
-,-,TRBV10-1,TRBJ2-7,TGCGCCAGCAGTGAGTCGAGGGGGTCCTACTACGAGCAGTACTTC,CASSESRGSYYEQYF
TRBD1,-,TRBV7-3,TRBJ1-1,TGTGCCAGCAGCTCCTGGACAGGGGGGGCGGACACTGAAGCTTTCTTT,CASSSWTGGADTEAFF
-,-,TRBV6-5,TRBJ2-7,TGTGCCAGCAGTTACGGCGAGGCTGTTTACGAGCAGTACTTC,CASSYGEAVYEQYF
-,once,TRBV27,TRBJ1-5,TGTGCCAGCAGTTATCTACCCTATCAGCCCCAGCATTTT,CASSYLPYQPQHF
TRBD2,-,TRBV5-4,TRBJ2-1,TGTGCCAGCAGCTTGGGGACTAGCGAGTTATATGAGCAGTTCTTC,CASSLGTSELYEQFF
-,-,TRBV30,TRBJ2-7,TGTGCCTGGAGTCGACACAACTACGAGCAGTACTTC,CAWSRHNYEQYF
-,-,TRBV7-2,TRBJ2-7,TGTGCCAGCAGCTTAGCGGGAGAAAGATACGAGCAGTACTTC,CASSLAGERYEQYF
TRBD1,-,TRBV19,TRBJ1-1,TGTGCCAGTAGTCCGACTCACAGGGGCACGGCTTTCTTT,CASSPTHRGTAFF
-,-,TRBV4-1,TRBJ2-4,TGCGCCAGCAGCCAAGGGTGGGAGAAGGGCTGCGTATACTTC,CASSQGWEKGCVYF
TRBD2,-,TRBV6-4,TRBJ2-3,TGTGCCAGCAGTGTTGCGGGAGTATCTGATACGCAGTATTTT,CASSVAGVSDTQYF
-,few,TRBV28,TRBJ1-1,TGTGCCAGCAGTCGGGGTAGGACTGAAGCTTTCTTT,CASSRGRTEAFF
-,-,TRBV7-9,TRBJ2-5,TGTGCCAGCAGCCCATTCACGCGGGAGACCCAGTACTTC,CASSPFTRETQYF
TRBD2,-,TRBV7-9,TRBJ2-5,TGTGCCAGCAGCCCCCGGACTAGTGTGTGGGAGACCCAGTACTTC,CASSPRTSVWETQYF
TRBD1,few,TRBV7-9,TRBJ1-3,TGTGCCAGCAGCTTAGCCCGGACAGGGGGGAACACCATATATTTT,CASSLARTGGNTIYF
TRBD1,-,TRBV14,TRBJ2-4,TGTGCCAGCAGCGGGACAGGGGAAAACATTCAGTACTTC,CASSGTGENIQYF
TRBD1,few,TRBV28,TRBJ1-1,TGTGCCAGCAGGGCTCCCACCGGGACAGCGAACACTGAAGCTTTCTTT,CASRAPTGTANTEAFF
TRBD1,-,TRBV6-4,TRBJ2-2,TGTGCCAGCAGTGCCGGGACAGACACCGGGGAGCTGTTTTTT,CASSAGTDTGELFF
-,-,TRBV19,TRBJ2-7,TGTGCCAGTAGTAGTGTGGGGGGCTACGAGCAGTACTTC,CASSSVGGYEQYF
-,-,TRBV29-1,TRBJ1-2,TGCAGCGTTGCCGGGGGTATTACTGGCTACACCTTC,CSVAGGITGYTF
TRBD1,-,TRBV7-8,TRBJ1-5,TGTGCCAGCAGCCTGATCGCGGGACAGGGAGGCGGACAGCCCCAGCATTTT,CASSLIAGQGGGQPQHF
TRBD2,-,TRBV6-4,TRBJ2-1,TGTGCCAGCAGTCAGACTAGCGGGAGCAGCTATGAGCAGTTCTTC,CASSQTSGSSYEQFF
-,-,TRBV4-1,TRBJ2-7,TGCGCCAGCAGCCAAGGAAGAGCTAAGATCTCCTACGAGCAGTACTTC,CASSQGRAKISYEQYF
TRBD2,-,TRBV18,TRBJ2-5,TGTGCCAGCTCATCGGGACTAGCGGGGTCTTTCGGGGGAGAGACCCAGTACTTC,CASSSGLAGSFGGETQYF
-,-,TRBV4-1,TRBJ1-5,TGCGCCAGCAGCCAAGGACAGGGCAATCAGCCCCAGCATTTT,CASSQGQGNQPQHF
-,-,TRBV7-9,TRBJ1-3,TGTGCCAGCAGCTTATTTAGCTCTGGAAACACCATATATTTT,CASSLFSSGNTIYF
-,-,TRBV7-9,TRBJ1-3,TGTGCCAGCAGCTTGGCGGGGCCAGACTCTGGAAACACCATATATTTT,CASSLAGPDSGNTIYF
-,once,TRBV7-8,TRBJ2-5,TGTGCCAGCAGACATTTATGGGAGACCCAGTACTTC,CASRHLWETQYF
-,-,TRBV5-1,TRBJ1-2,TGCGCCAGCAGCTTGCCTCCGACAGCGAGTTCTAACTATGGCTACACCTTC,CASSLPPTASSNYGYTF
-,once,TRBV5-4,TRBJ2-3,TGTGCCAGCAGCTTACTAAGCACAGATACGCAGTATTTT,CASSLLSTDTQYF
TRBD2,once,TRBV28,TRBJ2-7,TGTGCCAGCAGCCACCGGGGGGGCTACGAGCAGTACTTC,CASSHRGGYEQYF
-,few,TRBV5-1,TRBJ1-1,TGCGCCAGCAGCTTGGACGGGGAACTGAACACTGAAGCTTTCTTT,CASSLDGELNTEAFF
-,many,TRBV7-9,TRBJ1-1,TGTGCCAGCAGCCCAGACAGACATGAAGCTTTCTTT,CASSPDRHEAFF
TRBD1,-,TRBV10-1,TRBJ2-2,TGCGCCAGCAGTGAAACAGGGGAAGGCACCGGGGAGCTGTTTTTT,CASSETGEGTGELFF
TRBD1,-,TRBV30,TRBJ1-5,TGTGCCTGGAGTGTAACAGGGGGCGCATATCGACAGCCCCAGCATTTT,CAWSVTGGAYRQPQHF
-,-,TRBV6-1,TRBJ2-5,TGTGCCAGCAGAACGGAGCAAGAGACCCAGTACTTC,CASRTEQETQYF
-,-,TRBV11-1,TRBJ2-7,TGTGCCAGCAGCTCTCGGGAAGCGATGATTTACGAGCAGTACTTC,CASSSREAMIYEQYF
TRBD1,-,TRBV13,TRBJ2-5,TGTGCCAGCAGCTTTGACAGGGAAGAGACCCAGTACTTC,CASSFDREETQYF
TRBD1,-,TRBV10-3,TRBJ2-3,TGTGCCATCAGGGACAGGGGAGATACGCAGTATTTT,CAIRDRGDTQYF
-,-,TRBV28,TRBJ1-1,TGTGCCAGCAGTTCCCGCGGGACGGTGAACACTGAAGCTTTCTTT,CASSSRGTVNTEAFF
TRBD2,-,TRBV5-1,TRBJ2-3,TGCGCCAGCAGCTTTGGGAGGGCACTCACAGATACGCAGTATTTT,CASSFGRALTDTQYF
TRBD1,once,TRBV28,TRBJ1-5,TGTGCCAGCAGTTTATTTCCCAGGGGGGGCAATCAGCCCCAGCATTTT,CASSLFPRGGNQPQHF
TRBD2,few,TRBV5-4,TRBJ2-1,TGTGCCAGCAGCCCTACTAGCGGGGGGTTTCGCAATGAGCAGTTCTTC,CASSPTSGGFRNEQFF
-,-,TRBV18,TRBJ1-1,TGTGCCAGCTCACCGTCGGACACTGAAGCTTTCTTT,CASSPSDTEAFF
-,-,TRBV28,TRBJ1-5,TGTGCCAGCAGTTTCATCCAGGATAGCAATCAGCCCCAGCATTTT,CASSFIQDSNQPQHF
-,-,TRBV7-9,TRBJ1-3,TGTGCCAGCAGCTCGACAGCCGTCTCTGGAAACACCATATATTTT,CASSSTAVSGNTIYF
-,-,TRBV10-2,TRBJ2-3,TGCGCCAGCAGTGTAGCGGATACGCAGTATTTT,CASSVADTQYF
-,-,TRBV5-5,TRBJ1-1,TGTGCCAGCAGTCATGCAGGGAACACTGAAGCTTTCTTT,CASSHAGNTEAFF
TRBD1,few,TRBV10-3,TRBJ2-7,TGTGCCATCAGTGACCGGGACAGGGGGATCTACGAGCAGTACTTC,CAISDRDRGIYEQYF
TRBD1,-,TRBV5-1,TRBJ1-2,TGCGCCACAAACCCACAGGGGGGTAACTATGGCTACACCTTC,CATNPQGGNYGYTF